These 4 T cell receptor beta chains were sequenced from one sample in a study of identical twins. Each CDR3 protein gets one entry after TCRdb re-called the 5' RACE reads with MiXCR. The repertoire holds around 240,000 distinct CDR3 sequences, with 5.5% to 8% as singletons. This same sample was also taken into another study, of yellow fever vaccine responses in identical twins.

The sequencing sample was made of memory (CD45RO+) T cells sorted from blood. The receptors stem from a woman aged 18 to 35 in good health.

This clonotype was counted at least ten times. The chain employs TRBV25-1 and TRBJ2-5, with 8 bases that match TRBD1. Germline V gene data show CDR1 as MGHDK and CDR2 as SYGVNS. The CDR3 is 15 residues long. V lost 8 bases, J lost 5 bases, and 13 bases stayed unmatched. The CDR3 bases are TGTGCCAGCCGATCAACCCAGGGGGCTGGGGAGACCCAGTACTTC. Protein: CASRSTQGAGETQYF.

This clonotype was counted ten times or more. The rearrangement uses TRBV29-1 and TRBJ2-1, with TRBD2 identical over 7 bases. The germline V gene encodes CDR1 SQVTM and CDR2 ANQGSEA. The CDR3 has 14 amino acids. V was clipped by 2 bases and J by 7 bases; unmatched bases: 8. CDR3 DNA sequence: TGCAGCGTTGAAAGGGGCGGGAGTCATAATGAGCAGTTCTTC. It yields the protein CSVERGGSHNEQFF.

This clonotype was observed a few times. The chain carries TRBV29-1 and TRBJ2-5; possibly TRBD1 or TRBD2 for D (5 bases each). Germline lookup yields CDR1 SQVTM and CDR2 ANQGSEA. V lost 7 bases to trimming and J lost 2 bases, with 26 bases between them. There are 17 residues in the CDR3. As DNA, the CDR3 is TGCAGCGCCATTGAGGGCCTTAACAGGACCCTACAAGAGACCCAGTACTTC. Its translation is CSAIEGLNRTLQETQYF.

This clonotype showed up many times. The chain combines TRBV7-2 with TRBJ2-7; the D gene is possibly TRBD2 (5 bases). The CDR3 is 13 residues long. Trimming removed 2 bases at V and 7 bases at J, with 12 bases between. Germline values: CDR1 SGHTA, CDR2 FQGNSA. CDR3 loop: CASSLLLEREQYF. DNA for the CDR3: TGTGCCAGCAGCTTATTACTAGAGCGGGAGCAGTACTTC.